Below are 20 T cell receptor beta chains sequenced from a single sample in a study of cytomegalovirus exposure and HLA in healthy donors. Repertoires were generated with immunoSEQ multiplex PCR, while TCRdb's copy carries only in-frame clones and drops some. Of over 75,000 clones in the sample, roughly 85% are singletons; the top ten hold 20%. Sequenced input: PBMCs. The origin of the receptors is a man aged 18 to 30 in good health and CMV-seropositive.

The chain is built from TRBV7-9 and TRBJ2-7; 8 bases are a match to TRBD2. Germline assignment: CDR1 SEHNR and CDR2 FQNEAQ (reference sequence). The ends lost 5 bases at V and 0 bases at J; junction bases unmatched: 6. CDR3 length equals 15 residues. As DNA, the CDR3 is TGTGCCAGCAGCCCGGAAGCGGGAGCCTCCTACGAGCAGTACTTC. Its translation: CASSPEAGASYEQYF.

The rearrangement uses TRBV5-1 and TRBJ1-1; D not resolved. The V and J ends lost 3 bases and 1 base respectively, with 19 bases between them. The length of the CDR3 is 17 residues. Germline CDR1 and CDR2: SGHRS and YFSETQ. The CDR3 loop is CASSSRQSLLPNTEAFF. CDR3 nucleotides: TGCGCCAGCAGCTCGAGGCAGAGCCTCCTACCGAACACTGAAGCTTTCTTT.

The rearrangement joins TRBV7-8 to TRBJ2-3, with 10 nucleotides matching TRBD1. CDR1 and CDR2 from the germline V gene are SGHVS and FQNEAQ. The CDR3 covers 16 residues. Trimming cost V 7 bases and J 4 bases; bases outside gene matches: 11. The chain's CDR3 is CASIGPGQGSPDTQYF. The CDR3 nucleotides are TGTGCCAGCATCGGACCGGGACAGGGGAGCCCAGATACGCAGTATTTT.

This chain links TRBV6-1 with TRBJ2-3, with 8 bases that match TRBD2. Trimming took 6 bases from V and 4 from J; bases not matched to a gene: 6. The CDR3 has 14 residues. Looked up from germline, CDR1 is MNHNS and CDR2 is SASEGT. CDR3 sequence reads: CASRGSGIADTQYF. The CDR3 coding sequence is TGTGCCAGCAGAGGTAGCGGGATAGCAGATACGCAGTATTTT.

The CDR3 protein is CASSPGGAGVPEQFF. The CDR3 region has the DNA TGTGCCAGCAGCCCTGGGGGAGCGGGGGTCCCTGAGCAGTTCTTC. The genes are TRBV28 and TRBJ2-1, with TRBD2 identical over 8 bases. Germline lookup yields CDR1 MDHEN and CDR2 SYDVKM. Unmatched junction bases numbered 13, after V lost 6 bases and J lost 9 bases. The CDR3 length is 15 residues.

The count of this clone is one. The chain recombines TRBV5-4 with TRBJ1-5; the match to TRBD1 covers 7 bases. This CDR3 region has 17 residues. Germline values: CDR1 SGHNT, CDR2 YYREEE (reference sequence). V trimming: 4 bases; J trimming: 5 bases; junction bases outside the gene matches: 15. The CDR3 reads CASSHGTPGQRDQPQHF. DNA of the CDR3: TGTGCCAGCAGCCATGGGACCCCGGGACAGCGAGATCAGCCCCAGCATTTT. Supplemented by reference TRBV5-4 and TRBJ1-5, the full variable domain reads ETGVTQSPTHLIKTRGQQVTLRCSSQSGHNTVSWYQQALGQGPQFIFQYYREEENGRGNFPPRFSGLQFPNYSSELNVNALELDDSALYLCASSHGTPGQRDQPQHFGDGTRLSIL.

The chain is built from TRBV11-2 and TRBJ2-1; 9 bases agree with TRBD2. Germline CDR1 reads SGHAT; CDR2 reads FQNNGV. This CDR3 is built from 16 residues. V trimming: 5 bases; J trimming: 7 bases; junction bases outside the gene matches: 12. The CDR3 coding sequence is TGTGCCAGCAGCCGCCTTAGCGGGAGAGGTATGAATGAGCAGTTCTTC. It codes for CASSRLSGRGMNEQFF.

The table lists this clone with a count of one. The chain couples TRBV6-5 to TRBJ1-3; D gene unclear. Germline assignment: CDR1 MNHEY and CDR2 SVGAGI. The CDR3 sequence is 14 residues long. Trimming left V 7 bases short and J 3 bases short, with 13 bases between. This CDR3 reads CASTQAGHGNTIYF. The CDR3, as DNA: TGTGCCAGCACTCAGGCTGGGCATGGAAACACCATATATTTT.

The rearrangement uses TRBV5-4 and TRBJ2-6; 8 bases line up with TRBD1. CDR3 size: 17 residues. J lost 2 bases, V lost 0 bases, and 4 bases had no gene match. Looked up from germline, CDR1 is SGHNT and CDR2 is YYREEE (reference sequence). The CDR3 bases are TGTGCCAGCAGCTTGGACAGGGGGGTGGCTGGGGCCAACGTCCTGACTTTC. Its translation is CASSLDRGVAGANVLTF.

This rearrangement joins TRBV7-9 to TRBJ1-2, with D tentatively TRBD1 (5 bases). The CDR3 contains 17 residues. V lost 1 base and J 2 bases, leaving 17 bases between the germline ends. Germline V CDR1 and CDR2: SEHNR, FQNEAQ (reference sequence). The CDR3 region has the DNA TGTGCCAGCAGCTTAGTAGTGGGGGGACCTGCAAACTATGGCTACACCTTC. Its protein is CASSLVVGGPANYGYTF.

This clone was seen only once. The CDR3 DNA sequence: TGCAGCGTTGAGGACAGGGGAAACTATGGCTACACCTTC. This encodes CSVEDRGNYGYTF. The chain carries TRBV29-1 and TRBJ1-2; 9 nucleotides match TRBD1. V lost 3 bases and J lost 2; bases outside the gene matches: 1. The CDR3 totals 13 residues. Germline-derived CDR1 and CDR2 are SQVTM and ANQGSEA.

The chain has TRBV11-2 and TRBJ1-1; D is perhaps TRBD1 (6 bases). Germline V lookup: CDR1 SGHAT, CDR2 FQNNGV. This CDR3 is 15 amino acids long. Trimming took off 5 bases at V and 8 bases at J, with 21 bases between the two ends. CDR3 protein: CASSVGQPLTREAFF. DNA for the CDR3: TGTGCCAGCAGCGTAGGACAGCCTCTAACTCGCGAAGCTTTCTTT.

The chain recombines TRBV5-1 with TRBJ1-1; D unclear. This CDR3 has 11 residues. The V and J ends lost 3 bases and 7 bases respectively, with 7 bases between them. CDR1 and CDR2 from the germline V gene are SGHRS and YFSETQ. The chain's CDR3 is CASSSNNEAFF. The DNA of the CDR3 is TGCGCCAGCAGCTCTAATAATGAAGCTTTCTTT.

The chain recombines TRBV4-1 with TRBJ1-3; 7 bases fit TRBD1. J gave up 0 bases and V 1 base, and 6 bases lay outside the gene matches. This CDR3 is 17 amino acids long. Germline lookup yields CDR1 MGHRA and CDR2 YSYEKL. The CDR3 sequence is CASSQAPGTDSGNTIYF. The CDR3 bases are TGCGCCAGCAGCCAAGCCCCCGGGACAGACTCTGGAAACACCATATATTTT.

The genes are TRBV5-1 and TRBJ2-5; TRBD2 might be the D (7 bases). The V end was cut by 4 bases, the J end by 1 base, with 14 bases between. This CDR3 spans 15 amino acids. Germline loops: CDR1 SGHRS, CDR2 YFSETQ. The CDR3 region is CASSRGAAGQETQYF. For the CDR3, the DNA is TGCGCCAGCAGCCGGGGGGCGGCAGGCCAAGAGACCCAGTACTTC.

CDR3 sequence (DNA): TGTGCCACCCGGACCGGACAGCCCAATCAGCCCCAGCATTTT. It is translated as CATRTGQPNQPQHF. This chain links TRBV27 with TRBJ1-5; D might be TRBD1 (6 bases). The V end lost 10 bases, the J end lost 3 bases, and 16 bases lay between the germline ends. CDR3 length: 14 amino acids. CDR1 MNHEY and CDR2 SMNVEV come from the germline V gene (reference sequence).

The chain recombines TRBV5-4 with TRBJ1-2; maybe TRBD1 (6 bases). The V gene's germline CDR1 is SGHNT and CDR2 YYREEE (reference sequence). V lost 3 bases to trimming and J lost 6 bases, with 12 bases between them. The CDR3 is 13 residues long. CDR3 loop: CASSSTGLDGYTF. As DNA, the CDR3 is TGTGCCAGCAGCTCAACAGGGTTGGATGGCTACACCTTC.

This sequence joins TRBV28 and TRBJ2-1, with D maybe TRBD1 (6 bases). The germline V gene encodes CDR1 MDHEN and CDR2 SYDVKM. The germline V and J ends were trimmed by 3 bases and 9 bases, with 12 bases remaining between them. The CDR3 consists of 13 residues. The DNA for the CDR3 is TGTGCCAGCAGTTTTACAGGGATTGTTGAGCAGTTCTTC. It codes for CASSFTGIVEQFF.

V and J are TRBV6-6 and TRBJ2-7; possibly TRBD2 for D (7 bases). This CDR3 has 15 residues. Trimming cost V 2 bases and J 5 bases, with 16 bases left between them. Germline CDR1 reads MNHNY; CDR2 reads SVGAGI (reference sequence). In nucleotides, the CDR3 is TGTGCCAGCAGTTACCTGGGGGGGCCGTCGCACGAGCAGTACTTC. Protein: CASSYLGGPSHEQYF.

This clone has a handful of counts. CDR3 region: CASSGMIGLAGTDTQYF. CDR3 nucleotide sequence: TGTGCCAGCAGCGGAATGATTGGACTAGCGGGAACAGATACGCAGTATTTT. V and J are TRBV9 and TRBJ2-3, with 12 positions matching TRBD2. This CDR3 has 17 amino acids. The V and J ends lost 3 bases and 3 bases, in that order; junction bases with no gene match: 8. From germline, CDR1 is SGDLS and CDR2 YYNGEE. The variable domain in full, with the rest retrieved from reference TRBV9 and TRBJ2-3, is DSGVTQTPKHLITATGQRVTLRCSPRSGDLSVYWYQQSLDQGLQFLIQYYNGEERAKGNILERFSAQQFPDLHSELNLSSLELGDSALYFCASSGMIGLAGTDTQYFGPGTRLTVL.